A single T cell receptor (beta chain) is shown here with its context. The antigen this receptor binds is unknown. The record has no base qualities; no much larger clone is one base away. TCRbeta CDR3 regions were amplified from genomic DNA by means of the immunoSEQ Assay, a bias-controlled multiplex PCR. The paper's processing steps were these. Nucleated cell counts per sample were estimated from amplification of reference gene primers within the assay. To quantify the absolute abundance of each unique TCRbeta CDR3 rearrangement, sequence reads were collapsed and filtered. For each sample, productive Simpson clonality was calculated by taking the square root of Simpson's diversity index across productive rearrangements. TCRdb retrieved this table from immuneACCESS and kept in-frame rearrangements only. Not all clones are present; in checked studies, unresolved V genes account for under half, and no reason is known for the remainder. The D gene and trimming were derived from the DNA, and the V and J assignments and clone size from that table. The sample includes tens of thousands of clones, with about nine tenths observed a single time. The ten largest account for about a tenth of the sample.

Collaborating institutions collected whole blood in K2EDTA tubes following their own protocols. Collaborator samples were shipped for TCRbeta analysis as frozen whole blood, isolated PBMCs, or DNA extracted from either sample type. The data belong to a study of blood T cell repertoires in COVID-19 (TCRdb year 2020). General notes on the study: Samples from collaborators originated in the United States, Italy and Spain and spanned both the acute and convalescent phases of COVID-19. Where available, HLA class I and class II types were obtained from metadata supplied by the sample provider rather than from assay-based typing. A freely available public database, intended as a resource for researchers studying the immune response to SARS-CoV-2, is where the repertoires were released. The material from the prospective study consisted of cDNA or gDNA derived from T cells, B-cell-depleted T cells, or PBMCs. Samples came from the ongoing ImmuneRACE study (first 160 participants) plus 1,254 subjects from 6 global collaborators. Subjects who had been exposed to COVID-19, were actively infected with it, or had recovered from it provided the deeply sampled blood TCRbeta repertoires that made up the dataset. Sample metadata almost always included a de-identified subject ID, COVID-19 status, age in years and sex.

Results and caveats for the whole study, not just this receptor: The quantity of clinical and demographic metadata differed by source and by participant and was supplied without curation.

The sequenced material came from peripheral blood. This sequence was found in a man in his 70s with active or convalescent COVID-19.

This receptor carries the CDR3 CAWSVQENTEAFF. The DNA is TGTGCCTGGAGTGTGCAGGAGAACACTGAAGCTTTCTTT. The chain couples TRBV30 to TRBJ1-1, with the D segment identity uncertain. The CDR3 goes from the cysteine to the phenylalanine over 13 residues. Only the CDR3 part of the read is kept: 39 bases, read in frame from the first base. Looking up the germline V gene (reference sequence) yields CDR1 GTSNPN and CDR2 SVGIG. Trimming removed 0 bases from V and 1 base from J, leaving 6 bases between the germline ends.